This note documents a single T cell receptor (beta chain) sequence. The target antigen is unknown. CDR1 is MDHEN, CDR2 SYDVKM, per germline. The length of the CDR3 is 15 residues. Trimming pared 5 bases from V and 2 bases from J, leaving 13 bases between. This entry comes from a study of cytomegalovirus exposure and HLA in healthy donors. Study-wide points: In an earlier analysis, productive rearrangement rates for most beta V segments clustered near 90% or 30%.

It was with 60 Vbeta and 13 Jbeta primers that the PCR ran. Sequencing was performed with immunoSEQ multiplex PCR; in TCRdb, only in-frame clones are kept and a portion is missing. The data contain 150,000 to 200,000 clones, 82% of them singletons. The sequenced sample was PBMCs. This sequence originates from a man aged 40-55 years in good health and CMV-seronegative. The rearrangement uses TRBV28 and TRBJ1-3, with D unclear. CDR3 nucleotide sequence: TGTGCCAGCAGTCCACGGAGGCCAGCTGGAAACACCATATATTTT. Protein: CASSPRRPAGNTIYF.